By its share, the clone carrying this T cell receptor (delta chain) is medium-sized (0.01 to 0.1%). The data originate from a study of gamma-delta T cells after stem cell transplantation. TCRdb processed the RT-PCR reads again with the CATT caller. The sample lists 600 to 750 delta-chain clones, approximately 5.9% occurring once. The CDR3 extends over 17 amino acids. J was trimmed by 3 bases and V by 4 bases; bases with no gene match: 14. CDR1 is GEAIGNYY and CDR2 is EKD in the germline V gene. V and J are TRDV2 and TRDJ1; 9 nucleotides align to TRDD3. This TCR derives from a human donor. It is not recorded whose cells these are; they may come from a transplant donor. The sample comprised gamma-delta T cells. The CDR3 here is CACERLRAGDTPDKLIF. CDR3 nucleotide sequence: TGTGCCTGTGAAAGATTAAGGGCTGGGGATACGCCCGATAAACTCATCTTT.